Shown below are 3 T cell receptor beta chains from a single sample sequenced in a study of T cells in Graves' hyperthyroidism and ophthalmopathy. Regions amplified from RNA transcripts were the TCR beta CDR3 regions. The HTBI set primed first-round TCR CDR3 RT-PCR. TCRdb processed the multiplex PCR reads anew with MiXCR; each CDR3 protein has one entry. The top ten hold around half of the sample, which has under 350,000 distinct CDR3 sequences, under 25% seen once. The sample consisted of blood. Receptors were obtained from a woman between 45 and 65 years old with Graves' hyperthyroidism.

There are many counts of this clonotype. The V gene is TRBV2, the J gene TRBJ2-3, with a weak D call TRBD2 (5 bases). V was trimmed by 6 bases and J by 0 bases, leaving 10 bases between them. Per the germline V gene, CDR1 is SNHLY and CDR2 is FYNNEI. The CDR3 sequence is 14 residues long. CDR3 residues: CASRVASSTDTQYF. The CDR3 bases are TGTGCCAGCAGGGTAGCGAGCAGCACAGATACGCAGTATTTT.

This clonotype was detected only a few times. The CDR3 loop reads CASSLGSSPDGGYTF. CDR3 DNA: TGTGCCAGCAGCTTAGGGTCATCCCCCGACGGCGGCTACACCTTC. The V gene is TRBV7-9, the J gene TRBJ1-2; D is undetermined. Trimming stripped 1 base from V and 8 bases from J, with 17 bases between. The CDR3 sequence is 15 residues long. Germline values: CDR1 SEHNR, CDR2 FQNEAQ (reference sequence).

This clonotype was seen repeatedly, ten times or more. The chain links TRBV3-1 to TRBJ2-1, with 12 bases matching TRBD2. With V trimmed by 0 bases and J by 8 bases, 14 bases remained unmatched. The CDR3 extends over 19 amino acids. CDR1 is LGHDT, CDR2 YNNKEL, per germline (reference sequence). The CDR3 is CASSQDPASGGAIVHEQFF. As DNA, the CDR3 is TGTGCCAGCAGCCAAGATCCGGCTAGCGGGGGGGCCATTGTCCATGAGCAGTTCTTC.